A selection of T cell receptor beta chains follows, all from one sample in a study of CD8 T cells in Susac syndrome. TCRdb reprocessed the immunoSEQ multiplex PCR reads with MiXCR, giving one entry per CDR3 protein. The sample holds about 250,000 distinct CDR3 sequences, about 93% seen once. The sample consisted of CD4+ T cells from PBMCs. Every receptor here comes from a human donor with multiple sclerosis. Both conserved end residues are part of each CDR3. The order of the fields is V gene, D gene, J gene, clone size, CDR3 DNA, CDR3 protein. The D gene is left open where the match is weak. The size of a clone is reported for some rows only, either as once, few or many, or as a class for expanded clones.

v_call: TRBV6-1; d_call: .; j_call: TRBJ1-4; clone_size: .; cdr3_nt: TGTGCCAGCAGTGACCCGACTAGACCGGCAACTAATAAAAAACTGTTTTTT; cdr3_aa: CASSDPTRPATNKKLFF
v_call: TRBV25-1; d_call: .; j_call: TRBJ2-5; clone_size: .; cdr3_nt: TGTGCCAGCAGTGAATTTGGGTCCTCCTCGGAGACCCAGTACTTC; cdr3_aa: CASSEFGSSSETQYF
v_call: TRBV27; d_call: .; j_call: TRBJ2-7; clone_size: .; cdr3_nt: TGTGCCAGCAGTCGTCAAGGGGGGGGAGAGCAGTACTTC; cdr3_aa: CASSRQGGGEQYF
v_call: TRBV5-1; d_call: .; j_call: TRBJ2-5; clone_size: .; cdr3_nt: TGCGCCAGCAGCTTGGAGGGGGGGATCGAGACCCAGTACTTC; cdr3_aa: CASSLEGGIETQYF
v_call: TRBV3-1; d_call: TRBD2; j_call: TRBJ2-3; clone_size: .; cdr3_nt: TGTGCCAGCAGTCAAGGACTAGCGACAGATACGCAGTATTTT; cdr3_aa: CASSQGLATDTQYF
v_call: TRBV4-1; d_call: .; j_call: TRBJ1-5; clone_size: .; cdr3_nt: TGCGCCAGCAGCCAAGATTGGGGGGCTCGGGGCAATCAGCCCCAGCATTTT; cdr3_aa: CASSQDWGARGNQPQHF
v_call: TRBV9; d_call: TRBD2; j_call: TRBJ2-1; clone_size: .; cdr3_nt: TGTGCCAGCAGCCGTAGCGGGGGCTCCTACAATGAGCAGTTCTTC; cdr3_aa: CASSRSGGSYNEQFF
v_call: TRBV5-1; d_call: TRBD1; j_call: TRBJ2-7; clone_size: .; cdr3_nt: TGCGCCAGCAGCGAAGGGACAGCCAGGAGCTCCTACGAGCAGTACTTC; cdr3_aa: CASSEGTARSSYEQYF
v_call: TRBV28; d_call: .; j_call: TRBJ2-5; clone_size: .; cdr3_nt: TGTGCCAGCAGCCCCGGGAAGACCCAGTACTTC; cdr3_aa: CASSPGKTQYF
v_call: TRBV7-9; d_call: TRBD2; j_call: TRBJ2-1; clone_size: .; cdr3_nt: TGTGCCAGCAGCTTAGACAACCGACTAGCGGGACTGAGAAATGAGCAGTTCTTC; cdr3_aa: CASSLDNRLAGLRNEQFF
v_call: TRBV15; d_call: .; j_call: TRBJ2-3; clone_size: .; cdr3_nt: TGTGCCACCAGCAGACCCCCCGGGCCGCAGTATTTT; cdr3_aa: CATSRPPGPQYF
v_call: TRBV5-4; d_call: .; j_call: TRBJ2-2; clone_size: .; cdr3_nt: TGTGCCAGCAGCGGCCCTGGATGGGGCACCGGGGAGCTGTTTTTT; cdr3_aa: CASSGPGWGTGELFF
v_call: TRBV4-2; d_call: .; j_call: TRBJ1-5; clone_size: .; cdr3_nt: TGTGCCAGCAGCCAAGATGAGGGAATCGACAATCAGCCCCAGCATTTT; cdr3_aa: CASSQDEGIDNQPQHF
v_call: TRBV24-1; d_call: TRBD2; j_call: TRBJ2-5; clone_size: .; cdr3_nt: TGTGCCACCAGTGACCCCGGACTAGAGGGTGACGAGACCCAGTACTTC; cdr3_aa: CATSDPGLEGDETQYF
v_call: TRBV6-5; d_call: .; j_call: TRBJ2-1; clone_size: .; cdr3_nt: TGTGCCAGCAGCGGGCGGGTGGGTGAGCAGTTCTTC; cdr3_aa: CASSGRVGEQFF
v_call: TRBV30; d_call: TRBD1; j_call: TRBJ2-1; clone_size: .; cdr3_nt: TGTGCCTGGAGTTCCGGGACAGTTGACAATGAGCAGTTCTTC; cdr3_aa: CAWSSGTVDNEQFF
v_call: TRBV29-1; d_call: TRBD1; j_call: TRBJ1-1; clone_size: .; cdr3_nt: TGCAGCGTGGGAGTGGGACAGGGGGATACTGAAGCTTTCTTT; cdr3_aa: CSVGVGQGDTEAFF
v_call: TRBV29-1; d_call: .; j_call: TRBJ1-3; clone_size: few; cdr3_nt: TGCAGCGGACAGAACTCTGGAAACACCATATATTTT; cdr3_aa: CSGQNSGNTIYF
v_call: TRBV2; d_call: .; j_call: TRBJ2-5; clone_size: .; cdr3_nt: TGTGCCAGCACCGGCGGGTACCAAGAGACCCAGTACTTC; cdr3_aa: CASTGGYQETQYF